The clone carrying this T cell receptor (beta chain) was picked up a small number of times. The germline CDR1 and CDR2 sequences are SGHVS and FQNEAQ. There are 17 residues in the CDR3. V lost 5 bases to trimming and J lost 4 bases; unmatched junction nucleotides: 15. The sample comes from a study of blood T cell repertoires in COVID-19. Study details: T cells, B-cell-depleted T cells, or PBMCs provided the cDNA or gDNA that served as material.

How the authors handled the data: Estimates of nucleated cell counts were drawn from the amplification of reference gene primers. Here immunoSEQ multiplex PCR was the method, and the copy in TCRdb shows in-frame clones only, minus some. That table gives V, J and clone size, and the DNA gave D and trimming. Of some 49,000 clones listed, approximately 85% were seen once; the top ten hold roughly 2.5%. The specimen was peripheral blood. The clonotype was recovered from a woman aged 60-75 years with acute or convalescent COVID-19. The V and J genes are TRBV7-8 and TRBJ1-2, with 8 bases lining up with TRBD1. The CDR3 sequence: CASSIRQGSVSFYGYTF. Here the CDR3 DNA reads TGTGCCAGCAGCATAAGACAGGGGTCCGTTTCCTTCTATGGCTACACCTTC.